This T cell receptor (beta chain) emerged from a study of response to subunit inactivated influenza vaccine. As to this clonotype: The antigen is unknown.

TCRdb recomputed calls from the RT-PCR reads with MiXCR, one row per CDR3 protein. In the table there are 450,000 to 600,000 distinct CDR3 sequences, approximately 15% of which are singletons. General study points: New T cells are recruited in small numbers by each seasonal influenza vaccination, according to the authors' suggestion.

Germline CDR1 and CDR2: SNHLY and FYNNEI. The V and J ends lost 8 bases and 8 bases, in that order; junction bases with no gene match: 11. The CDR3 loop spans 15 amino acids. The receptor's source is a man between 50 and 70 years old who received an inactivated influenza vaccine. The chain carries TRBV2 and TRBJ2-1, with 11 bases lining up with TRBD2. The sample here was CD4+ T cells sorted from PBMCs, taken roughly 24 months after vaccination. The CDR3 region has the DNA TGTGCCAGCCGTTCTACTAGCGGGAGCTTCGATGAGCAGTTCTTC. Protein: CASRSTSGSFDEQFF.